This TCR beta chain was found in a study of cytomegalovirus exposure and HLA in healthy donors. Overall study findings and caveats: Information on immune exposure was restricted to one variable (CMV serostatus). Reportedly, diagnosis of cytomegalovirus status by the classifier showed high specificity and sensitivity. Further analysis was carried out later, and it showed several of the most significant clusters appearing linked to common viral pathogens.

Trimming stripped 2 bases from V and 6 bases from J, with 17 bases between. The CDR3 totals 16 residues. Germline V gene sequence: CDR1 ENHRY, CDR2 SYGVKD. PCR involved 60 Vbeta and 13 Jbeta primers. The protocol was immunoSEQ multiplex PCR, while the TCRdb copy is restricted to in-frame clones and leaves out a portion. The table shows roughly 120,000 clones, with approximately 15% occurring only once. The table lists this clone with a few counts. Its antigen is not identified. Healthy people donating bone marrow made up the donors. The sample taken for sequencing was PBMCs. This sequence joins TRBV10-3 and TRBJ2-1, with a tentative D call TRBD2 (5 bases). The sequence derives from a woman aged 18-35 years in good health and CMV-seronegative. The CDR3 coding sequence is TGTGCCATCAGTGAGGGGCAAGGGCGGGCCCGCAATGAGCAGTTCTTC. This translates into CAISEGQGRARNEQFF.